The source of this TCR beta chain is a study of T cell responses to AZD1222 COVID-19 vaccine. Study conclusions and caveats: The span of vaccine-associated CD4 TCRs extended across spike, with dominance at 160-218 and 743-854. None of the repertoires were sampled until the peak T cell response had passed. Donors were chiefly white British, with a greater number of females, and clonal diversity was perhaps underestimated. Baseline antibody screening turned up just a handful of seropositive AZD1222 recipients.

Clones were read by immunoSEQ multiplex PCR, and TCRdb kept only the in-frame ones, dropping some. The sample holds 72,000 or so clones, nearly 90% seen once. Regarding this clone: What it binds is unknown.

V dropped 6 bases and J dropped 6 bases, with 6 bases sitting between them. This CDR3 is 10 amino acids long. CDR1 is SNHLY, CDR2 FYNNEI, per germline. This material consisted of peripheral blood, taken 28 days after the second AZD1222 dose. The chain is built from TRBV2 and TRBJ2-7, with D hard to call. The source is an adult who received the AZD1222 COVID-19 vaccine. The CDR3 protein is CASRDVEQYF. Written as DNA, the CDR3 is TGTGCCAGCAGGGACGTCGAGCAGTACTTC.